This T cell receptor (beta chain) was sequenced in a study of blood T cell repertoires in COVID-19. Study details: The samples span acute and convalescent COVID-19 from the United States, Italy and Spain. In each case, the material was cDNA or gDNA derived from T cells, B-cell-depleted T cells, or PBMCs.

Source study methods: Amplification of reference gene primers provided the estimated nucleated cell counts. Repertoires were generated with immunoSEQ multiplex PCR, while TCRdb's copy carries only in-frame clones and drops some. That table is the source of V, J and clone size, and D and trimming were worked out from the DNA. The repertoire holds some 250,000 clones, 70% to 90% seen once, with 7.1% in the top ten. CDR3 length: 14 residues. V gave up 3 bases and J gave up 4 bases; unmatched junction bases: 4. Germline V gives CDR1 SEHNR, CDR2 FQNEAQ (reference sequence). The chain has TRBV7-9 and TRBJ1-2; TRBD1 matches at 8 bases. The receptor was isolated from a woman between 65 and 79 years old with active or convalescent COVID-19. The sample comprised peripheral blood. CDR3 nucleotides: TGTGCCAGCAGCTTGGACAGGGCCCCCTATGGCTACACCTTC. Translating gives CASSLDRAPYGYTF.